The 20 T cell receptor beta chains presented below share a single source sample, sequenced in a study of blood T cells in healthy people across ages. A second PCR, run for about 7 to 12 cycles, used a sample-barcoded 5' primer plus a J-beta primer mix. MiXCR, run by TCRdb on the 5' RACE reads, gives a single entry per CDR3 protein. Of roughly 720,000 distinct CDR3 sequences in the sample, about 53% were seen once. Specimen: blood. All receptors derive from a man of 80 years or more in good health.

Comments on this clonotype: Its ends do not fully match the called genes, so a read error is possible. The chain carries TRBV7-2 and TRBJ2-3, with D possibly TRBD2 on 5 matching bases. Germline CDR1 SGHTA, CDR2 FQGNSA. This CDR3 is 16 amino acids long. The CDR3 is CACSLARGRPGDTQYF. CDR3 nucleotides: TGTGCCTGCAGCTTAGCGCGAGGCAGGCCAGGAGATACGCAGTATTTT. The full variable domain, its missing parts supplied by reference TRBV7-2 and TRBJ2-3, is GAGVSQSPSNKVTEKGKDVELRCDPISGHTALYWYRQSLGQGLEFLIYFQGNSAPDKSGLPSDRFSAERTGGSVSTLTIQRTQQEDSAVYLCACSLARGRPGDTQYFGPGTRLTVL.

This clonotype was detected a few times. The V and J genes are TRBV6-2 or TRBV6-3 and TRBJ2-4; 7 nucleotides align to TRBD2. The J call is uncertain, as TRBJ2-7 better fits the DNA end. CDR3 length: 14 amino acids. Germline V CDR1 and CDR2: MNHEY, SVGEGT. CDR3 nucleotide sequence: TGTGCCAGCAGTTATTCCGGACTAGCCTACGAGCAGTACTTC. Its translation is CASSYSGLAYEQYF.

The CDR3 here is CASTMWRQGNEQYF. The CDR3 nucleotides read TGTGCCAGCACCATGTGGAGGCAGGGCAATGAGCAGTACTTC. This sequence joins TRBV7-9 and TRBJ2-7; the D call may be TRBD1 or TRBD2 (5 bases each). This CDR3 is 14 amino acids long. Germline CDR1 is SEHNR and CDR2 is FQNEAQ (reference sequence). Trimming left V 7 bases short and J 7 bases short, with 20 bases between.

The genes are TRBV6-4 and TRBJ2-1, with 10 bases fitting TRBD2. Germline V gene sequence: CDR1 MRHNA, CDR2 SNTAGT. Trimming removed 6 bases from V and 2 bases from J; junction bases left unmatched: 7. The CDR3 has 16 amino acids. The CDR3 nucleotides are TGTGCCAGCAGCCGGGTTCTAGCGGGAGCCTACAATGAGCAGTTCTTC. Translation: CASSRVLAGAYNEQFF.

This sequence joins TRBV20-1 and TRBJ2-4; D remains ambiguous. The V gene's germline CDR1 is DFQATT and CDR2 SNEGSKA (reference sequence). The length of the CDR3 is 14 residues. The ends were cut back, 6 bases at V and 0 bases at J, with 12 bases in the middle. CDR3 residues: CSARPTIAKNIQYF. As DNA, the CDR3 is TGCAGTGCCCGCCCGACAATAGCCAAAAACATTCAGTACTTC.

This clonotype was counted between two and nine times. V usage is TRBV29-1 and J usage is TRBJ2-5, with D unclear. The V and J ends lost 7 bases and 5 bases respectively, with 11 bases between them. Germline V gene lookup returns CDR1 SQVTM and CDR2 ANQGSEA. The CDR3 runs to 11 residues. The CDR3 here is CSGRRAETQYF. Here the CDR3 DNA reads TGCAGCGGCCGAAGGGCGGAGACCCAGTACTTC.

The rearrangement uses TRBV7-6 and TRBJ2-7; D may be TRBD1 or TRBD2 (6 bases each). V dropped 4 bases and J dropped 4 bases, with 14 bases sitting between them. The length of the CDR3 is 14 residues. CDR1 and CDR2 from the germline V gene are SGHVS and FNYEAQ. The CDR3 region is CASSSRLGGYEQYF. CDR3 bases: TGTGCCAGCAGCTCACGACTAGGGGGATACGAGCAGTACTTC.

The genes are TRBV5-1 and TRBJ1-5; 9 bases are a match to TRBD1. Germline trimming cut 7 bases from V and 5 bases from J; bases unmatched to any gene: 10. The CDR3 runs 15 residues. Germline V gives CDR1 SGHRS, CDR2 YFSETQ. The CDR3 spells CASRYRDRVDQPQHF. CDR3 nucleotides: TGCGCCAGCCGATACCGGGACAGGGTCGATCAGCCCCAGCATTTT.

V gene TRBV7-9 combines with J gene TRBJ2-1, with 7 bases matching TRBD1. The length of the CDR3 is 14 residues. Germline V gene sequence: CDR1 SEHNR, CDR2 FQNEAQ (reference sequence). The ends lost 6 bases at V and 5 bases at J; junction bases unmatched: 7. This chain's CDR3 is CASSFGQGDNEQFF. The CDR3 DNA follows: TGTGCCAGCAGTTTCGGGCAGGGGGACAATGAGCAGTTCTTC. Variable domain in full (rest from reference TRBV7-9 and TRBJ2-1): DTGVSQNPRHKITKRGQNVTFRCDPISEHNRLYWYRQTLGQGPEFLTYFQNEAQLEKSRLLSDRFSAERPKGSFSTLEIQRTEQGDSAMYLCASSFGQGDNEQFFGPGTRLTVL.

This CDR3 is CASTAGQGGGYTF. The CDR3 nucleotides are TGTGCCAGCACCGCGGGACAGGGAGGTGGCTACACCTTC. The J gene is TRBJ1-2, the V gene TRBV28, with 9 nucleotides matching TRBD1. Trimming took 7 bases from V and 7 from J; bases not matched to a gene: 7. The CDR3 is made up of 13 amino acids. Germline V gene data show CDR1 as MDHEN and CDR2 as SYDVKM.

The genes are TRBV3-1 and TRBJ2-1, with 7 nucleotides matching TRBD1. Losses at the gene ends were 3 bases for V and 2 bases for J; bases not matched to a gene: 7. Looked up from germline, CDR1 is LGHDT and CDR2 is YNNKEL (reference sequence). The CDR3 contains 16 residues. The CDR3 DNA sequence: TGTGCCAGCAGCCAGGCGGACAGGCGGGCCTACAATGAGCAGTTCTTC. It translates to CASSQADRRAYNEQFF.

This clonotype was observed a single time. The chain employs TRBV6-5 and TRBJ2-1; maybe TRBD2 (7 bases). Trimming stripped 7 bases from V and 14 bases from J, with 15 bases between. This CDR3 is 11 amino acids long. Looked up from germline, CDR1 is MNHEY and CDR2 is SVGAGI. The CDR3 DNA reads as TGTGCCAGCAAGGGGGGGGCGAGGGAGTTCTTC. Translation: CASKGGAREFF.

The V call is TRBV9, the J call TRBJ2-7; D might be TRBD2 (6 bases). The CDR3 is 14 residues long. With 3 bases removed from V and 0 bases from J, the gap between germline ends came to 10 bases. Germline loops: CDR1 SGDLS, CDR2 YYNGEE. CDR3 sequence: CASSAYGGSYEQYF. CDR3 bases: TGTGCCAGCAGCGCGTACGGGGGCTCCTACGAGCAGTACTTC.

The gene calls are TRBV7-8 and TRBJ1-1; D gene unclear. This CDR3 spans 12 amino acids. The V gene's germline CDR1 is SGHVS and CDR2 FQNEAQ. Trimming took 7 bases from V and 6 from J, leaving 12 bases between them. CDR3 bases: TGTGCCAGCACCCAGCTAGGCGCTGAAGCTTTCTTT. As protein: CASTQLGAEAFF.

This clonotype occurred a few times. The chain uses TRBV29-1 and TRBJ2-1; TRBD2 matches at 10 bases. Germline-derived CDR1 and CDR2 are SQVTM and ANQGSEA. This CDR3 spans 13 amino acids. V was pared by 4 bases and J by 6 bases, with 3 bases of the junction left unmatched. As DNA, the CDR3 is TGCAGCGTTGCGAGGACTAGCGGCAATGAGCAGTTCTTC. Protein sequence: CSVARTSGNEQFF.

This clonotype was seen only a few times. This chain joins TRBV24-1 and TRBJ2-1; 8 nucleotides agree with TRBD2. The closer fit of TRBJ2-7 to the DNA end suggests the J call may be wrong. Germline values: CDR1 KGHDR, CDR2 SFDVKD. This CDR3 has 16 amino acids. This CDR3 reads CATSDSYSGINNEQYF. The CDR3 DNA reads as TGTGCCACCAGTGATTCCTATAGCGGGATCAACAATGAGCAGTACTTC.

The chain is built from TRBV11-2 and TRBJ2-3; 14 nucleotides align to TRBD2. This CDR3 contains 19 residues. Losses at the gene ends were 5 bases for V and 14 bases for J; bases not matched to a gene: 24. Looked up from germline, CDR1 is SGHAT and CDR2 is FQNNGV. The chain's CDR3 is CASSGWQGGLAGVRRYAYF. CDR3 in DNA: TGTGCCAGCAGCGGCTGGCAGGGGGGACTAGCGGGAGTACGCAGATACGCGTATTTT.

J is TRBJ2-3 and V is TRBV6-1, with D unclear. Germline V CDR1 and CDR2: MNHNS, SASEGT. There are 12 residues in the CDR3. The V and J ends lost 4 bases and 3 bases respectively, with 5 bases between them. CDR3 sequence (DNA): TGTGCCAGCAGTGCGCAGACAGATACGCAGTATTTT. Encoded protein: CASSAQTDTQYF.

The rearrangement uses TRBV19 and TRBJ2-3, with D tentatively TRBD1 or TRBD2 (5 bases each). Germline CDR1 reads LNHDA; CDR2 reads SQIVND (reference sequence). The CDR3 extends over 14 amino acids. Between the trimmed V and J ends, which lost 6 bases and 0 bases, there was a span of 10 bases. CDR3: CASSEGPSTDTQYF. DNA for the CDR3: TGTGCCAGTAGCGAGGGGCCTAGCACAGATACGCAGTATTTT.

This clonotype was observed a handful of times. This rearrangement joins TRBV27 to TRBJ2-5; the match to TRBD1 covers 8 bases. The DNA matches TRBJ2-7 better at its end, which makes the J call doubtful. CDR1 MNHEY and CDR2 SMNVEV come from the germline V gene (reference sequence). The CDR3 is 14 amino acids. CDR3 DNA: TGTGCCAGCAGTTTACAGGACAGGGTGGGCGAGCAGTACTTC. As protein: CASSLQDRVGEQYF.